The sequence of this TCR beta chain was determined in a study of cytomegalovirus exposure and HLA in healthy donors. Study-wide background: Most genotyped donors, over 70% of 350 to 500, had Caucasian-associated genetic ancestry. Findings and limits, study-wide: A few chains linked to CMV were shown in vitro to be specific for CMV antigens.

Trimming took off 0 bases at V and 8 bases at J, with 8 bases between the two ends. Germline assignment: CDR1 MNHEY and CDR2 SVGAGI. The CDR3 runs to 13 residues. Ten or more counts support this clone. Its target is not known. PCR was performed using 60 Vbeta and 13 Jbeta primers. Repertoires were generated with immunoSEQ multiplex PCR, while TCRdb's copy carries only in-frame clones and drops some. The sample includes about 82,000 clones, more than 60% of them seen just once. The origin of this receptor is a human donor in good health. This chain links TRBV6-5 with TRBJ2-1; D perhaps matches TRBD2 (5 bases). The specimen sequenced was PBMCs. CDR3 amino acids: CASSYSGSDEQFF. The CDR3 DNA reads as TGTGCCAGCAGTTACTCGGGTAGCGATGAGCAGTTCTTC.